The next 10 T cell receptor beta chains were all read from a single sample in a study of blood T cell repertoires in COVID-19. Using immunoSEQ multiplex PCR, the repertoire was profiled, and TCRdb retains in-frame clones only, with some absent. The sample yields more than 90,000 clones, 65% to 80% seen once. Source material: peripheral blood. The receptor set was obtained from a man between 65 and 85 years old with acute or convalescent COVID-19.

The chain employs TRBV6-5 and TRBJ1-5; tentative D call: TRBD1 (6 bases). The CDR3 is made up of 15 amino acids. Germline V gives CDR1 MNHEY, CDR2 SVGAGI. V dropped 6 bases and J dropped 1 base, with 13 bases sitting between them. The CDR3 coding sequence is TGTGCCAGCAGCCTCTCCGGGACAAGCAATCAGCCCCAGCATTTT. It codes for CASSLSGTSNQPQHF.

The genes are TRBV7-2 and TRBJ1-5, with D perhaps matching TRBD1 (5 bases). Germline lookup yields CDR1 SGHTA and CDR2 FQGNSA. The CDR3 loop spans 13 amino acids. The ends were cut back, 5 bases at V and 5 bases at J, with 10 bases in the middle. The CDR3 sequence: CASSGGLDQPQHF. DNA of the CDR3: TGTGCCAGCAGCGGGGGGTTGGATCAGCCCCAGCATTTT.

This clone occurred a few times. The gene calls are TRBV5-6 and TRBJ2-7; possible D gene TRBD2, 5 bases. The V gene's germline CDR1 is SGHDT and CDR2 YYEEEE. The length of the CDR3 is 13 residues. V gave up 0 bases and J gave up 7 bases, with 11 bases separating them. In DNA form, the CDR3 reads TGTGCCAGCAGCTTGGGAGGGTCGGGGGAGCAGTACTTC. This encodes CASSLGGSGEQYF.

This chain links TRBV2 with TRBJ2-7, with a possible D match to TRBD1 (6 bases). V lost 0 bases, J lost 5 bases, and 11 bases lay in between. CDR3 size: 14 residues. CDR1 is SNHLY and CDR2 is FYNNEI in the germline V gene. The CDR3 loop is CASSEARTVNEQYF. The CDR3 DNA follows: TGTGCCAGCAGTGAAGCCCGGACAGTAAACGAGCAGTACTTC. Filled out from reference TRBV2 and TRBJ2-7, the complete variable domain reads EPEVTQTPSHQVTQMGQEVILRCVPISNHLYFYWYRQILGQKVEFLVSFYNNEISEKSEIFDDQFSVERPDGSNFTLKIRSTKLEDSAMYFCASSEARTVNEQYFGPGTRLTVT.

The CDR3 region has the DNA TGTGCCAGCAGCGTAGGAGTAGCGGGAGGTGGGTACAATGAGCAGTTCTTC. Residues: CASSVGVAGGGYNEQFF. The chain uses TRBV9 and TRBJ2-1, with 10 bases lining up with TRBD2. The CDR3 covers 17 residues. Unmatched junction bases numbered 7, after V lost 0 bases and J lost 4 bases. CDR1 SGDLS and CDR2 YYNGEE come from the germline V gene.

V gene TRBV4-1 combines with J gene TRBJ2-1; 7 bases fit TRBD2. Trimming cost V 1 base and J 8 bases; bases outside gene matches: 8. This CDR3 is 15 amino acids long. Germline-derived CDR1 and CDR2 are MGHRA and YSYEKL. CDR3 loop: CASSQGGGRAYEQFF. CDR3 bases: TGCGCCAGCAGCCAAGGGGGTGGGAGGGCCTATGAGCAGTTCTTC.

The V and J genes are TRBV7-9 and TRBJ1-5; no clear D. Germline assignment: CDR1 SEHNR and CDR2 FQNEAQ (reference sequence). This CDR3 has 12 residues. The V gene lost 1 base and the J gene lost 7 bases, with 5 bases spanning the gap. The CDR3 is CASSLDLQPQHF. DNA of the CDR3: TGTGCCAGCAGCTTAGATTTACAGCCCCAGCATTTT.

The rearrangement links TRBV2 to TRBJ1-2; no definite D call. The CDR3 spans 15 residues. The ends were cut back, 2 bases at V and 0 bases at J, with 10 bases in the middle. Germline V CDR1 and CDR2: SNHLY, FYNNEI. The CDR3 DNA follows: TGTGCCAGCAGTGAACACAACCCGCCTAACTATGGCTACACCTTC. Its protein product is CASSEHNPPNYGYTF.

This chain uses TRBV6-2 or TRBV6-3 with TRBJ2-7; weak D call: TRBD2 (6 bases). Trimming took off 2 bases at V and 6 bases at J, with 17 bases between the two ends. The CDR3 consists of 15 residues. The germline V gene encodes CDR1 MNHEY and CDR2 SVGEGT. The CDR3 DNA follows: TGTGCCAGCAGTTACGCCCTCGCGGGGTTAAGCGAGCAGTACTTC. Translating gives CASSYALAGLSEQYF.

The count of this clone is one. This chain connects TRBV3-1 (or the pseudogene TRBV3-2) to TRBJ1-1; 9 positions match TRBD1. Germline values: CDR1 LGHDT, CDR2 YNNKEL (reference sequence). There are 15 residues in the CDR3. Trimming cost V 4 bases and J 5 bases; bases outside gene matches: 8. Here the CDR3 reads CASSRDGQGMTEAFF. In nucleotides, the CDR3 is TGTGCCAGCAGCCGAGACGGACAGGGGATGACTGAAGCTTTCTTT.